A single sample gave rise to the 28 T cell receptor beta chains below, sequenced in a study of T cells in Graves' hyperthyroidism and ophthalmopathy. RNA transcripts yielded amplified TCR beta CDR3 regions. With the HTBI primer set, the TCR CDR3 went through a first round of RT-PCR. A single record per CDR3 protein comes from TCRdb applying MiXCR to the multiplex PCR reads. The table records about 380,000 distinct CDR3 sequences, approximately 14% of them present only once. Input material: blood. The receptors were gathered from an older woman with Graves' hyperthyroidism.

Many counts were recorded for this clonotype. V usage is TRBV20-1 and J usage is TRBJ2-7, with 7 bases fitting TRBD1. The germline CDR1 and CDR2 sequences are DFQATT and SNEGSKA (reference sequence). CDR3 length equals 13 residues. V lost 3 bases, J lost 0 bases, and 2 bases stayed unmatched. The CDR3 bases are TGCAGTGCTAGGACAGGGAGCTCCTACGAGCAGTACTTC. This gives the protein CSARTGSSYEQYF.

The chain joins TRBV20-1 to TRBJ2-3, with D perhaps TRBD2 (7 bases). Germline V lookup: CDR1 DFQATT, CDR2 SNEGSKA (reference sequence). CDR3 length: 15 amino acids. V lost 5 bases and J lost 1, with 16 bases in between. CDR3 residues: CSAPRGGAGTDTQYF. The CDR3 region has the DNA TGCAGTGCTCCTAGGGGGGGAGCTGGCACAGATACGCAGTATTTT.

This clonotype was counted many times. The CDR3 region is CASSRRSGSKGDTQYF. DNA for the CDR3: TGTGCCAGCAGCCGGAGAAGCGGGAGCAAGGGGGATACGCAGTATTTT. This chain links TRBV3-1 with TRBJ2-3; 8 bases match TRBD2. This CDR3 is built from 16 residues. Germline assignment: CDR1 LGHDT and CDR2 YNNKEL (reference sequence). V trimming: 4 bases; J trimming: 6 bases; junction bases outside the gene matches: 12.

This clonotype showed up many times. The chain combines TRBV2 with TRBJ2-7; D unresolved. This CDR3 is built from 12 residues. From germline, CDR1 is SNHLY and CDR2 FYNNEI. The germline V and J ends were trimmed by 3 bases and 2 bases, with 5 bases remaining between them. The CDR3 bases are TGTGCCAGCAGTGACGAGGCCTACGAGCAGTACTTC. Its translation: CASSDEAYEQYF.

The V and J genes are TRBV29-1 and TRBJ2-2; 7 bases line up with TRBD1. The germline CDR1 and CDR2 sequences are SQVTM and ANQGSEA. This CDR3 spans 15 amino acids. V lost 3 bases, J lost 0 bases, and 4 bases stayed unmatched. CDR3 DNA sequence: TGCAGCGTTGAGGAGACAGGGACGAACACCGGGGAGCTGTTTTTT. Amino acid sequence: CSVEETGTNTGELFF.

This sequence joins TRBV18 and TRBJ2-3, with D tentatively TRBD1 or TRBD2 (5 bases each). CDR3 length equals 15 residues. Deletions cut 2 bases from V and 7 bases from J, with 16 bases between. From germline, CDR1 is KGHSH and CDR2 LQKENI. CDR3 protein: CASSPGAEQGHTQYF. The CDR3 DNA reads TGTGCCAGCTCACCAGGGGCAGAGCAGGGACATACGCAGTATTTT. Supplemented by reference TRBV18 and TRBJ2-3, the full variable domain reads NAGVMQNPRHLVRRRGQEARLRCSPMKGHSHVYWYRQLPEEGLKFMVYLQKENIIDESGMPKERFSAEFPKEGPSILRIQQVVRGDSAAYFCASSPGAEQGHTQYFGPGTRLTVL.

Only a few counts were recorded for this clonotype. This chain uses TRBV10-3 with TRBJ1-5; 8 nucleotides align to TRBD1. The length of the CDR3 is 16 residues. V shed 0 bases and J 6 bases; nucleotides not matched to a gene: 7. The germline CDR1 and CDR2 sequences are ENHRY and SYGVKD. Written as DNA, the CDR3 is TGTGCCATCAGTGAGTCTGGGCCAGGGGGCCTTCAGCCCCAGCATTTT. It yields the protein CAISESGPGGLQPQHF.

V usage is TRBV2 and J usage is TRBJ2-2; D is possibly TRBD1 (6 bases). Between the trimmed V and J ends, which lost 6 bases and 7 bases, there was a span of 9 bases. CDR3 length: 12 amino acids. CDR1 SNHLY and CDR2 FYNNEI come from the germline V gene. CDR3 loop: CASSTDSGELFF. CDR3 nucleotides: TGTGCCAGCAGCACGGACAGCGGGGAGCTGTTTTTT.

This clonotype was counted between two and nine times. The chain recombines TRBV27 with TRBJ2-7; 13 positions match TRBD2. After removal of 2 bases from V and 2 bases from J, the junction contained 6 bases not matched to a gene. Germline lookup yields CDR1 MNHEY and CDR2 SMNVEV (reference sequence). CDR3 length: 17 amino acids. This CDR3 is CASSLRGLAGHAYEQYF. In nucleotides, the CDR3 is TGTGCCAGCAGTTTACGGGGACTAGCGGGACATGCCTACGAGCAGTACTTC.

The count of this clonotype is one. The chain recombines TRBV12-3 or TRBV12-4 with TRBJ2-5, with 9 bases aligning to TRBD1. The V gene end was trimmed by 7 bases and the J gene end by 5 bases; junction bases not matched to a gene: 14. CDR3 length equals 16 residues. In DNA, the CDR3 is TGTGCCAGCATCCTATCAGTGGACAGGGGAGGGGAGACCCAGTACTTC. Protein: CASILSVDRGGETQYF.

This clonotype came up many times. V usage is TRBV27 and J usage is TRBJ2-3; D possibly uses TRBD1 or TRBD2 (5 bases each). Germline CDR1 is MNHEY and CDR2 is SMNVEV (reference sequence). The CDR3 is 13 residues long. Trimming took off 5 bases at V and 4 bases at J, with 10 bases between the two ends. CDR3 in DNA: TGTGCCAGCAGTCCCGGGACGCCAGATACGCAGTATTTT. As protein: CASSPGTPDTQYF.

This clonotype was seen ten or more times. The gene calls are TRBV6-6 and TRBJ1-5; TRBD1 might be the D (5 bases). The CDR3 has 15 residues. Germline V gives CDR1 MNHNY, CDR2 SVGAGI (reference sequence). V shed 2 bases and J shed 1 base, with 9 bases lying between them. The DNA of the CDR3 is TGTGCCAGCAGTTACGATGGGGCGAGCAATCAGCCCCAGCATTTT. The encoded protein is CASSYDGASNQPQHF.

This clonotype appeared many times. The chain is built from TRBV11-2 and TRBJ1-2; D not resolved. The V end lost 4 bases, the J end lost 4 bases, and 13 bases lay between the germline ends. Germline V gene data show CDR1 as SGHAT and CDR2 as FQNNGV. CDR3 length: 14 residues. CDR3 residues: CASSSSITSYGYTF. CDR3 nucleotides: TGTGCCAGCAGCTCGAGTATAACGAGCTATGGCTACACCTTC.

In regard to this clonotype: A read error may account for a junction end that differs from germline. CDR3 amino acids: CAGSPPSRGTGELFF. The CDR3 DNA is TGTGCCGGCTCACCACCGTCCAGGGGGACCGGGGAGCTGTTTTTT. The V call is TRBV18, the J call TRBJ2-2; the match to TRBD1 covers 7 bases. This CDR3 has 15 amino acids. Germline CDR1 and CDR2: KGHSH and LQKENI.

This clonotype was counted many times. The rearrangement links TRBV12-3 or TRBV12-4 to TRBJ1-3; tentative D call: TRBD1 (5 bases). This CDR3 has 14 residues. Trimming pared 6 bases from V and 0 bases from J, leaving 9 bases between. CDR3 sequence: CASRGRFSGNTIYF. As DNA, the CDR3 is TGTGCCAGCAGGGGACGGTTCTCTGGAAACACCATATATTTT.

This chain connects TRBV6-1 to TRBJ2-2, with TRBD1 matching 7 bases. Trimming cost V 10 bases and J 1 base; bases outside gene matches: 3. CDR1 and CDR2 (germline): MNHNS, SASEGT. This CDR3 has 13 residues. The CDR3 sequence: CANRDRNTGELFF. CDR3 DNA sequence: TGTGCCAATCGGGACAGGAACACCGGGGAGCTGTTTTTT.

The rearrangement joins TRBV20-1 to TRBJ2-2; TRBD1 might be the D (6 bases). This CDR3 comprises 17 residues. Germline V CDR1 and CDR2: DFQATT, SNEGSKA (reference sequence). Deletions cut 0 bases from V and 2 bases from J, with 16 bases between. In nucleotides, the CDR3 is TGCAGTGCTAGAGATCCCGTTGGGGGCCCCAACACCGGGGAGCTGTTTTTT. Residues: CSARDPVGGPNTGELFF.

The sample holds many counts of this clonotype. This chain joins TRBV30 and TRBJ1-4; D remains ambiguous. Trimming pared 4 bases from V and 4 bases from J, leaving 7 bases between. The CDR3 is 12 amino acids. From germline, CDR1 is GTSNPN and CDR2 SVGIG (reference sequence). As DNA, the CDR3 is TGTGCCTGGACCAAGGGTAATGAAAAACTGTTTTTT. Its protein is CAWTKGNEKLFF.

In its sample, this clonotype was seen many times. The chain carries TRBV6-5 and TRBJ2-7; 8 bases line up with TRBD1. Germline CDR1 MNHEY, CDR2 SVGAGI. The CDR3 is made up of 15 amino acids. The V gene end was trimmed by 2 bases and the J gene end by 3 bases; junction bases not matched to a gene: 6. The CDR3 DNA is TGTGCCAGCAGTTACCTGAACGACAGGGGCTACGAGCAGTACTTC. Encoded protein: CASSYLNDRGYEQYF.

This clonotype has only a few counts. One base away lies a much larger clone, so this may be a sequencing read error. V gene TRBV5-1 combines with J gene TRBJ2-1, with TRBD1 identical over 8 bases. The J call is doubtful: the DNA matches TRBJ2-7 better. There are 16 residues in the CDR3. Looked up from germline, CDR1 is SGHRS and CDR2 is YFSETQ. This chain's CDR3 is CASSLGDRGQNNEQYF. The CDR3 DNA reads as TGCGCCAGCAGCTTGGGCGACAGGGGTCAAAACAATGAGCAGTACTTC.

This clonotype was found many times. CDR3 DNA: TGTGCCAGCAGCCCCTCCGGACATAACTATGGCTACACCTTC. Translating it yields CASSPSGHNYGYTF. The J gene is TRBJ1-2, the V gene TRBV7-9, with a tentative D call TRBD1 (5 bases). Trimming stripped 5 bases from V and 1 base from J, with 11 bases between. The CDR3 covers 14 residues. Germline CDR1 reads SEHNR; CDR2 reads FQNEAQ (reference sequence).

This clonotype was observed a few times. The CDR3 region has the DNA TGTGCCAGCTCCCCCATACAGGGTTCTGGAAACACCATATATTTT. It yields the protein CASSPIQGSGNTIYF. The V and J genes are TRBV18 and TRBJ1-3, with D tentatively TRBD1 (6 bases). CDR1 is KGHSH, CDR2 LQKENI, per germline. The ends were cut back, 6 bases at V and 1 base at J, with 13 bases in the middle. This CDR3 is built from 15 residues.

This clonotype occurred many times. The rearrangement uses TRBV6-5 and TRBJ1-1; perhaps TRBD1 as D (5 bases). Trimming cost V 0 bases and J 1 base, with 9 bases left between them. Germline V gene sequence: CDR1 MNHEY, CDR2 SVGAGI. CDR3 size: 15 residues. The CDR3 reads CASSYSRQQNTEAFF. Written as DNA, the CDR3 is TGTGCCAGCAGTTACTCTCGACAGCAGAACACTGAAGCTTTCTTT.

The table lists this clonotype with many counts. V usage is TRBV29-1 and J usage is TRBJ2-3, with 12 bases lining up with TRBD2. Germline CDR1 is SQVTM and CDR2 is ANQGSEA. V was pared by 7 bases and J by 4 bases, with 6 bases of the junction left unmatched. CDR3 length: 14 amino acids. The CDR3 reads CSASTSGSADTQYF. CDR3 DNA: TGCAGCGCGTCGACTAGCGGGAGTGCAGATACGCAGTATTTT.

This clonotype occurred many times. This chain links TRBV2 with TRBJ1-3; D remains ambiguous. CDR1 is SNHLY, CDR2 FYNNEI, per germline. Between the trimmed V and J ends, which lost 3 bases and 0 bases, there was a span of 6 bases. The CDR3 sequence is 14 residues long. In DNA form, the CDR3 reads TGTGCCAGCAGTGACAGGCGCTCTGGAAACACCATATATTTT. It codes for CASSDRRSGNTIYF.

Many counts were recorded for this clonotype. The chain couples TRBV15 to TRBJ1-2; 7 positions agree with TRBD1. This CDR3 is built from 16 residues. J was trimmed by 2 bases and V by 0 bases; bases with no gene match: 6. Germline V gene sequence: CDR1 LNHNV, CDR2 YYDKDF (reference sequence). In DNA form, the CDR3 reads TGTGCCACCAGCAGAGATCGTGTACAGGGGAACTATGGCTACACCTTC. Encoded protein: CATSRDRVQGNYGYTF.

This clonotype has ten or more counts. In DNA, the CDR3 is TGTGCCAGCTGTACTCGCGGGGCTTCCTACGAGCAGTACTTC. Translation gives CASCTRGASYEQYF. The rearrangement links TRBV6-2 or TRBV6-3 to TRBJ2-7, with TRBD2 as a possible D gene (6 bases). The CDR3 runs 14 residues. In germline, CDR1 is MNHEY, CDR2 SVGEGT. V was shortened by 8 bases and J by 1 base, with 15 bases between the two germline ends.

The chain employs TRBV9 and TRBJ2-1; no reliable D call. The CDR3 is 13 amino acids. With 0 bases removed from V and 5 bases from J, the gap between germline ends came to 6 bases. In germline, CDR1 is SGDLS, CDR2 YYNGEE. CDR3 in amino acids: CASSVDWDNEQFF. As DNA, the CDR3 is TGTGCCAGCAGCGTAGATTGGGACAATGAGCAGTTCTTC.